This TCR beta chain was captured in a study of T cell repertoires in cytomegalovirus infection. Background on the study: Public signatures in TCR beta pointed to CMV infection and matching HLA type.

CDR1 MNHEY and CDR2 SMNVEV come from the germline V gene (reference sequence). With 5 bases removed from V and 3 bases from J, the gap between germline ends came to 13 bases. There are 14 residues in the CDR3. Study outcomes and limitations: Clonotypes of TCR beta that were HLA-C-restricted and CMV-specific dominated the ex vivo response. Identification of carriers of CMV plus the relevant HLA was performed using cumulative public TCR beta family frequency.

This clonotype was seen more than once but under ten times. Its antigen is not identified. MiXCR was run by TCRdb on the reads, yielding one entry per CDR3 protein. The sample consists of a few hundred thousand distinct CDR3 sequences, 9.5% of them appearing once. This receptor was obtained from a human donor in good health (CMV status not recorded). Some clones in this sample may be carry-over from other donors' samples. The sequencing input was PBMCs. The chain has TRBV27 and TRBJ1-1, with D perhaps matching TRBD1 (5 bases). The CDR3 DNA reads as TGTGCCAGCAGTGCCGGATGGGGGGACACTGAAGCTTTCTTT. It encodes CASSAGWGDTEAFF.